A selection of T cell receptor beta chains follows, all from one sample in a study of T cells after yellow fever vaccination. Each CDR3 protein is one row after TCRdb ran MiXCR on the 5' RACE reads. The table shows 600,000 to 750,000 distinct CDR3 sequences, with about 12% occurring only once. Here the sequenced sample was PBMCs, taken on the day of the yellow fever booster vaccination. Receptors originate from a man between 25 and 39 years old who received the YFV17D yellow fever vaccine. Both conserved end residues are part of each CDR3. A D gene is named only where the DNA matches it firmly. Clone size is shown for a subset of rows, as once, few, many or a class of expanded clone.

d_gene | j_gene | abundance | v_gene | CDR3aa | CDR3nt
TRBD2 | TRBJ2-1 | many | TRBV5-1 | CASSFTSGTYNEQFF | TGCGCCAGCAGCTTCACTAGCGGTACCTACAATGAGCAGTTCTTC
TRBD2 | TRBJ2-2 | few | TRBV5-1 | CASSFASGSPGELFF | TGCGCCAGCAGCTTCGCTAGCGGGAGCCCCGGGGAGCTGTTTTTT
- | TRBJ1-5 | few | TRBV6-2/TRBV6-3 | CASAKLGRSNQPQHF | TGTGCCAGCGCTAAATTGGGCAGGAGCAATCAGCCCCAGCATTTT
- | TRBJ1-1 | few | TRBV12-3/TRBV12-4 | CAAGTLNTEAFF | TGTGCCGCCGGGACCTTGAACACTGAAGCTTTCTTT
- | TRBJ2-3 | - | TRBV7-2 | CASSSSGLMTRAYF | TGTGCCAGCAGCTCATCCGGGCTAATGACTCGCGCGTATTTT
- | TRBJ2-1 | few | TRBV20-1 | CSARGTSDLPWEQFF | TGCAGTGCTAGAGGGACGTCGGACTTACCATGGGAGCAGTTCTTC
- | TRBJ2-1 | few | TRBV7-9 | CASSLLAGTGNEQFF | TGTGCCAGCAGCTTACTAGCTGGTACGGGGAATGAGCAGTTCTTC
TRBD1 | TRBJ2-1 | few | TRBV12-3/TRBV12-4 | CASSLRDPDRWFSKNEQFF | TGTGCCAGCAGTTTACGGGACCCGGACAGGTGGTTTTCCAAAAATGAGCAGTTCTTC
TRBD2 | TRBJ2-1 | - | TRBV11-3 | CASSLDGISGSYNEQFF | TGTGCCAGCAGCTTAGATGGTATTAGCGGGAGCTACAATGAGCAGTTCTTC
- | TRBJ2-5 | few | TRBV7-9 | CASSHPLQETQYF | TGTGCCAGCAGCCACCCCCTCCAAGAGACCCAGTACTTC
TRBD2 | TRBJ2-1 | few | TRBV6-5 | CASSYKREGHEQFF | TGTGCCAGCAGTTATAAGCGGGAGGGGCATGAGCAGTTCTTC
TRBD1 | TRBJ2-6 | few | TRBV9 | CASSARDSPSGANVLTF | TGTGCCAGCAGCGCTAGGGACAGCCCCTCTGGGGCCAACGTCCTGACTTTC
- | TRBJ1-3 | - | TRBV18 | CASSPLLGGESSGNTIYF | TGTGCCAGCTCACCTCTCCTCGGGGGTGAAAGCTCTGGAAACACCATATATTTT
TRBD2 | TRBJ2-1 | - | TRBV7-3 | CASSAGGHEQFF | TGTGCCAGCTCAGCGGGGGGCCATGAGCAGTTCTTC
- | TRBJ2-1 | - | TRBV20-1 | CSARFSNNEQFF | TGCAGTGCTAGGTTTAGCAACAATGAGCAGTTCTTC
- | TRBJ2-3 | - | TRBV7-2 | CASSLATKGDTQYF | TGTGCCAGCAGCTTAGCGACTAAGGGGGATACGCAGTATTTT
TRBD1 | TRBJ1-1 | - | TRBV19 | CASSIGQATEAFF | TGTGCCAGTAGTATCGGACAGGCGACTGAAGCTTTCTTT
- | TRBJ2-6 | few | TRBV28 | CASTGPYRWATGANVLTF | TGTGCCAGCACCGGGCCCTACCGATGGGCCACTGGGGCCAACGTCCTGACTTTC
- | TRBJ2-1 | many | TRBV5-1 | CASSLAGDEQFF | TGTGCCAGCAGCTTAGCCGGGGATGAGCAGTTCTTC
- | TRBJ1-1 | - | TRBV6-5 | CASSYSPGNTEAFF | TGTGCCAGCAGTTACTCCCCTGGGAACACTGAAGCTTTCTTT
TRBD2 | TRBJ2-3 | - | TRBV6-4 | CASSDVAGIDTQYF | TGTGCCAGCAGTGACGTAGCGGGAATCGATACGCAGTATTTT
- | TRBJ2-3 | - | TRBV12-3/TRBV12-4 | CASSLVPTLGDTQYF | TGTGCCAGCAGTTTAGTCCCGACTTTGGGGGATACGCAGTATTTT
- | TRBJ2-7 | - | TRBV4-2 | CASSQAVAWDEQYF | TGTGCCAGCAGCCAAGCGGTCGCCTGGGACGAGCAGTACTTC
- | TRBJ2-1 | - | TRBV7-2 | CASSLLLRGSQFF | TGTGCCAGCAGCTTACTTCTCCGAGGGAGTCAGTTCTTC
- | TRBJ2-1 | - | TRBV18 | CASSPWAGSSYNEQFF | TGTGCCAGCTCACCCTGGGCGGGGAGCTCCTACAATGAGCAGTTCTTC
- | TRBJ2-1 | - | TRBV6-2/TRBV6-3 | CASSPHGDNEQFF | TGTGCCAGCAGTCCGCACGGGGACAATGAGCAGTTCTTC
- | TRBJ2-1 | few | TRBV29-1 | CSVEGYSSYNEQFF | TGCAGCGTTGAGGGATACAGCTCCTACAATGAGCAGTTCTTC
TRBD1 | TRBJ2-7 | many | TRBV20-1 | CSAPRDRGTYEQYF | TGCAGTGCCCCACGGGACAGGGGCACCTACGAGCAGTACTTC
- | TRBJ1-1 | - | TRBV6-5 | CASSYRGGGTEAFF | TGTGCCAGCAGTTACAGGGGGGGGGGCACTGAAGCTTTCTTT
- | TRBJ2-3 | many | TRBV18 | CASSPMGRDTQYF | TGTGCCAGCTCACCAATGGGGAGAGATACGCAGTATTTT
TRBD1 | TRBJ1-4 | - | TRBV12-3/TRBV12-4 | CASSNPGQGNEKLFF | TGTGCCAGCAGTAACCCGGGACAGGGGAATGAAAAACTGTTTTTT
- | TRBJ2-3 | - | TRBV7-2 | CASSLVGGVADTQYF | TGTGCCAGCAGCTTAGTAGGGGGAGTAGCAGATACGCAGTATTTT
- | TRBJ2-7 | few | TRBV2 | CASRSGEQYF | TGTGCCAGCAGATCTGGGGAGCAGTACTTC
- | TRBJ2-1 | many | TRBV7-2 | CASSPGNIRSAEQFF | TGTGCCAGCAGCCCGGGGAACATTCGTTCGGCTGAGCAGTTCTTC
- | TRBJ1-3 | few | TRBV28 | CASSRTKKVSGNTIYF | TGTGCCAGCAGCCGTACCAAAAAGGTCTCTGGAAACACCATATATTTT
TRBD1 | TRBJ2-7 | many | TRBV5-5 | CASSPQGGGYEQYF | TGTGCCAGCAGCCCACAGGGGGGTGGGTACGAGCAGTACTTC
- | TRBJ1-5 | - | TRBV4-2 | CASSQDREAGGPQHF | TGTGCCAGCAGCCAAGATAGGGAGGCCGGGGGTCCCCAGCATTTT
TRBD2 | TRBJ2-3 | few | TRBV29-1 | CSVEGTSGYTDTQYF | TGCAGCGTTGAGGGGACTAGCGGGTACACAGATACGCAGTATTTT
- | TRBJ1-2 | few | TRBV7-9 | CAITGGYTF | TGTGCCATCACCGGTGGCTACACCTTC
- | TRBJ1-2 | - | TRBV5-6 | CASSSSGPSGIYGYTF | TGTGCCAGCAGCTCGTCCGGGCCATCGGGGATCTATGGCTACACCTTC
- | TRBJ1-1 | few | TRBV20-1 | CSAPRPGNTEAFF | TGCAGTGCCCCCCGACCAGGGAACACTGAAGCTTTCTTT
TRBD1 | TRBJ1-4 | few | TRBV6-5 | CASSDRAEKLFF | TGTGCCAGCAGCGACAGGGCCGAAAAACTGTTTTTT
- | TRBJ1-3 | many | TRBV15 | CATSKGHKDTIYF | TGTGCCACCAGCAAAGGACATAAGGACACCATATATTTT
TRBD2 | TRBJ2-7 | many | TRBV7-2 | CASSPAPWTSGDYEQYF | TGTGCCAGCAGTCCCGCGCCATGGACTAGCGGTGACTACGAGCAGTACTTC
- | TRBJ2-1 | - | TRBV7-3 | CASSLKFGGPSSYNEQFF | TGTGCCAGCAGCTTAAAATTTGGCGGGCCGAGCTCCTACAATGAGCAGTTCTTC
TRBD1 | TRBJ1-1 | - | TRBV7-9 | CASSSGQRKAFF | TGTGCCAGCAGCTCGGGACAGCGAAAAGCTTTCTTT
TRBD2 | TRBJ2-2 | many | TRBV28 | CASSSTSGRAGELFF | TGTGCCAGCAGTTCGACTAGCGGGAGGGCCGGGGAGCTGTTTTTT
- | TRBJ2-2 | many | TRBV28 | CASSFRRELFF | TGTGCCAGCAGTTTTCGTCGGGAGCTGTTTTTT
- | TRBJ2-7 | - | TRBV7-2 | CASSLDRQYEQYF | TGTGCCAGCAGCTTAGACAGGCAGTACGAGCAGTACTTC
- | TRBJ1-3 | - | TRBV28 | CASRPSGNTIYF | TGTGCCAGCAGGCCGAGTGGAAACACCATATATTTT
- | TRBJ2-6 | - | TRBV5-1 | CASRVEAGANVLTF | TGCGCCAGCCGAGTAGAGGCTGGGGCCAACGTCCTGACTTTC
- | TRBJ2-7 | few | TRBV6-8 | CASSYSFQGRYEQYF | TGTGCCAGCAGTTACTCTTTCCAGGGTCGGTACGAGCAGTACTTC
- | TRBJ2-7 | - | TRBV29-1 | CSVEGGSAYEQYF | TGCAGCGTTGAAGGAGGGAGCGCCTACGAGCAGTACTTC
TRBD2 | TRBJ2-2 | - | TRBV5-1 | CASSFGTSTIRGNTGELFF | TGCGCCAGCAGCTTCGGGACTAGCACCATCAGGGGGAACACCGGGGAGCTGTTTTTT